This T cell receptor (beta chain) was sequenced during a study of blood T cell repertoires in COVID-19 (TCRdb year 2020). At the level of the whole study: Samples covering the acute and convalescent phases of COVID-19 were provided by collaborators in the United States, Italy and Spain. The material from the prospective study consisted of cDNA or gDNA derived from T cells, B-cell-depleted T cells, or PBMCs. The dataset comprised deeply sampled blood TCRbeta repertoires from subjects exposed to, actively infected with, or recovered from COVID-19. The repertoires were released in a freely available public database meant as a resource for research on the immune response to SARS-CoV-2. The samples were drawn from the first 160 participants of the ongoing ImmuneRACE study and from over a thousand subjects provided by 6 global collaborators. Nearly every sample came with metadata listing a de-identified subject ID, COVID-19 status, age in years and sex. HLA class I and class II types, where available, came from metadata supplied by the sample provider rather than from assay-based typing.

The study at large found these results: The quantity of clinical and demographic metadata differed by source and by participant and was supplied without curation.

TCRbeta CDR3 regions were amplified from genomic DNA by means of the immunoSEQ Assay, a bias-controlled multiplex PCR. Per the authors' processing: The number of nucleated cells in each sample was estimated from the amplification of reference gene primers within the assay. To quantify the absolute abundance of each unique TCRbeta CDR3 rearrangement, sequence reads were collapsed and filtered. For each sample, productive Simpson clonality was calculated as the square root of Simpson's diversity index across productive rearrangements. Held by TCRdb, this immuneACCESS table contains in-frame sequences only and omits some clones. Under half of the omission traces to an unresolved V gene where checked; the cause of the rest is unknown. The V and J calls and clone size are taken from that table; D and trimming were inferred from the DNA. The sample yields 150,000 to 250,000 clones; around 82% were counted once. Clones ranked in the top ten supply 6.5% to 9.5% of the sample.

This clone was counted a single time. Its antigen target is currently unknown. No qualities accompany the bases; no much larger clone lies one base away. Enrolling through a virtual design, the prospective study's participants ranged in age from roughly 18 to 95 years and lived across about two dozen United States geographic areas. In the prospective study, participants were assigned to cohorts based on the clinical history participants reported in a screening survey and a study questionnaire. Recovered participants in ImmuneRACE Cohort 3 were defined by two consecutive negative NP/OP PCR tests, clearance by a healthcare professional, or resolution of symptoms. In the prospective study, whole blood, serum and a nasopharyngeal or oropharyngeal swab were collected from each participant by mobile phlebotomists. Additional blood draws and questionnaires over a roughly two-month period could optionally be provided by prospective study participants. Blood samples from the prospective study were shipped frozen or at room temperature prior to DNA extraction.

A distance of 8 bases separates the germline ends of V and J, which lose 2 bases and 0 bases respectively. Including the terminal cysteine and phenylalanine, the CDR3 comprises 15 residues. The CDR3 DNA has 45 bases and is translated from base 1. Looking up the germline V gene yields CDR1 MDHEN and CDR2 SYDVKM. The sequence came from a man between 40 and 49 years old who had recovered from COVID-19. Here the chain combines TRBV28 and TRBJ1-5; the D gene is perhaps TRBD1, on 5 matching bases. Sequencing was done on a sample of PBMCs or T cells enriched from blood (not recorded which). In nucleotide form, the sequence is TGTGCCAGCAGTTTAGAAGGGGTTAGCAATCAGCCCCAGCATTTT. Its protein is CASSLEGVSNQPQHF. Joined to the reference TRBV28 and TRBJ1-5 proteins, this CDR3 gives the full variable domain: DVKVTQSSRYLVKRTGEKVFLECVQDMDHENMFWYRQDPGLGLRLIYFSYDVKMKEKGDIPEGYSVSREKKERFSLILESASTNQTSMYLCASSLEGVSNQPQHFGDGTRLSIL.